This TCR beta chain was identified during a study of beta chain features in type 1 diabetes. Study-level results: Across all four CD4+ subsets, people with type 1 diabetes showed modestly shorter TCRB CDR3s.

As for this clone: The antigen is not known.

The investigators reverse transcribed all of the isolated RNA, so they sequenced expressed TCRB transcripts. Some clones are missing from TCRdb's copy, which holds only in-frame ones; the method was immunoSEQ multiplex PCR. This table has 600,000 to 700,000 clones, about an eighth appearing once. The CDR3 runs 20 residues. V lost 0 bases to trimming and J lost 3 bases, with 21 bases between them. Germline assignment: CDR1 KGHSH and CDR2 LQKENI. Input material: naive CD4+ T cells from blood. This sequence originates from a man between 18 and 35 years old with type 1 diabetes. The chain combines TRBV18 with TRBJ2-6; D possibly corresponds to TRBD1 (5 bases). The DNA for the CDR3 is TGTGCCAGCTCACCACCGAATGTCCCGGCAGGGTCGGGTGGGGCCAACGTCCTGACTTTC. Translating it yields CASSPPNVPAGSGGANVLTF.